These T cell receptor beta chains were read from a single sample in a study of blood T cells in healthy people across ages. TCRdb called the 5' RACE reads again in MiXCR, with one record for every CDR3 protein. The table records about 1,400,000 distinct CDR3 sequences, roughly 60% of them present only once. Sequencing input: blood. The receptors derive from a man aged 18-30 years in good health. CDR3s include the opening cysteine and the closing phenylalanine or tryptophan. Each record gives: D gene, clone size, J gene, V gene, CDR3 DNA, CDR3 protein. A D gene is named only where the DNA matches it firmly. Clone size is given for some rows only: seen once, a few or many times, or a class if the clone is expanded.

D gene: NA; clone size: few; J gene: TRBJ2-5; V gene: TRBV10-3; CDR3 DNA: TGTGCCATCAGTGAGTCGAATCCGGGATGGGAGACCCAGTACTTC; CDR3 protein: CAISESNPGWETQYF
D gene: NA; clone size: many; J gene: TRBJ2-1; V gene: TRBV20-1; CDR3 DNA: TGCAGTGCAATACCCGGTCGGGGAGAGCAGTTCTTC; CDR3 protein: CSAIPGRGEQFF
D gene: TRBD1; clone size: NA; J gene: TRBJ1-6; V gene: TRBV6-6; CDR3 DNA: TGTGCCAGCAGTTACTCGCCAGGGGGCGGGTATAATTCACCCCTCCACTTT; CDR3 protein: CASSYSPGGGYNSPLHF
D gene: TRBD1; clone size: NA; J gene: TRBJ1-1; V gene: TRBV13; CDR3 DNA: TGTGCCAGCAGCTCCCGGACAGGGGAGTACGGTTACACTGAAGCTTTCTTT; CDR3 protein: CASSSRTGEYGYTEAFF
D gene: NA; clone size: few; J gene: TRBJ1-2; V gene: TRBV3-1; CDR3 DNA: TGTGCCAGCAGCCAAGCAGGGTTTTTCGATGGCTACACCTTC; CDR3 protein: CASSQAGFFDGYTF
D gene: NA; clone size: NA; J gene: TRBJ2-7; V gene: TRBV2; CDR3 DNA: TGTGCCAATTCCCCGGACAGAGGTTCCTACGAGCAGTACTTC; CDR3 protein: CANSPDRGSYEQYF
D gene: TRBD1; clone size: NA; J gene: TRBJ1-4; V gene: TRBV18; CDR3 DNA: TGTGCCAGCTCACCCTCCGGGACAGGTTCGGTGGGTAATGAAAAACTGTTTTTT; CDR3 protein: CASSPSGTGSVGNEKLFF
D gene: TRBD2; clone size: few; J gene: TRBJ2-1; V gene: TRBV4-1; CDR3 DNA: TGCGCCAGCAGCCTATTGTTTGGGACTAGCGGCTACAATGAGCAGTTCTTC; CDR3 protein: CASSLLFGTSGYNEQFF
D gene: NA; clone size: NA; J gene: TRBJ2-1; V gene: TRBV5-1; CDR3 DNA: TGCGCCAGCACCATAGTCGGGGCCAATGAGCAGTTCTTC; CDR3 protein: CASTIVGANEQFF
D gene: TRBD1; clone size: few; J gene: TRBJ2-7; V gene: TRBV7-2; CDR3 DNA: TGTGCCAGCAGCTTAGACGGGACAGCTTCCTACGAGCAGTACTTC; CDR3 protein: CASSLDGTASYEQYF
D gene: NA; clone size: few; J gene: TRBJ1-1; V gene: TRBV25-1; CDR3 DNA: TGTGCCAGCAGTGGGCGGGGAGGGGGTTTCACTGAAGCTTTCTTT; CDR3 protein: CASSGRGGGFTEAFF
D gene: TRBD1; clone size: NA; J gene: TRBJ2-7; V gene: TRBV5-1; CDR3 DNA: TGCGCCAGCAGCTGGGACAGCCACGAGCAGTACTTC; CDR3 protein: CASSWDSHEQYF
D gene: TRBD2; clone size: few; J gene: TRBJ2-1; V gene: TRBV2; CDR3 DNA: TGTGCCAGCAGAAGAGGACTAGTCAATGAGCAGTTCTTC; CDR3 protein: CASRRGLVNEQFF
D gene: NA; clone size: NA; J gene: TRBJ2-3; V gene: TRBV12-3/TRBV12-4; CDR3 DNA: TGTGCCAGCACCCTCCATCGGGGGGCCGGAACCCTCGGCACAGATACGCAGTATTTT; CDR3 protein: CASTLHRGAGTLGTDTQYF
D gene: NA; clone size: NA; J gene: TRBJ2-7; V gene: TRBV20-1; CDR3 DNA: TGCAGTGCTTCGTCCAGGGCCCTCTTCTCCTACGAGCAGTACTTC; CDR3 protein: CSASSRALFSYEQYF
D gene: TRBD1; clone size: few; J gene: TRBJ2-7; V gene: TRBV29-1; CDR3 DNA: TGCAGCGTTTCCGGGACAGGGGGGGACGAGCAGTACTTC; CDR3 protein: CSVSGTGGDEQYF
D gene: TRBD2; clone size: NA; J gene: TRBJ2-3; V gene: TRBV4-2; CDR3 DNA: TGTGCCAGCAGCCAAGCCGGGACTAGCGACACAGATACGCAGTATTTT; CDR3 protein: CASSQAGTSDTDTQYF
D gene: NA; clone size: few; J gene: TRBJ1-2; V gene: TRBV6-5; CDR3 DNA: TGTGCCAGCACCCTCGGGACCTCCTATGGCTACACCTTC; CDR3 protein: CASTLGTSYGYTF
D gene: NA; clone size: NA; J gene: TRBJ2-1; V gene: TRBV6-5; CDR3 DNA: TGTGCCAGCAGTGACTCGTACGACAATGAGCAGTTCTTC; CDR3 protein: CASSDSYDNEQFF
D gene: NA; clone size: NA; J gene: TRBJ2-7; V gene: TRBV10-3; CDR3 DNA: TGTGCCATCAGTGAGACGGTCCAAAAGAGATCCTACGAGCAGTACTTC; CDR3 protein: CAISETVQKRSYEQYF
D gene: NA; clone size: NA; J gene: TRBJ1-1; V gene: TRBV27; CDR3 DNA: TGTGCCAGCAGTTTAATGGGAGGCACTGAAGCTTTCTTT; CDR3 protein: CASSLMGGTEAFF
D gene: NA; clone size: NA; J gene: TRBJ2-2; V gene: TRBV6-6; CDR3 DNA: TGTGCCAGCAGTCGACAGCGTGAGGCCCCAACCGGGGAGCTGTTTTTT; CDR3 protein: CASSRQREAPTGELFF
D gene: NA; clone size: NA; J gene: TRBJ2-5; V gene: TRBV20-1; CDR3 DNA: TGCAGTGCATGGGTAGTCGGGAGAAAAGAGACCCAGTACTTC; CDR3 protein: CSAWVVGRKETQYF
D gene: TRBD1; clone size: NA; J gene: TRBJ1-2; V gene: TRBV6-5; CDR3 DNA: TGTGCCAGCAGACGAAAACCGGGACAGGGTTATTATGGCTACACCTTC; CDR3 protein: CASRRKPGQGYYGYTF
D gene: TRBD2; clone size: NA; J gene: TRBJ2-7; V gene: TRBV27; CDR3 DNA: TGTGCCAGCAGTGTGGGTACTAGCGGGTTGTACGAGCAGTACTTC; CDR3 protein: CASSVGTSGLYEQYF
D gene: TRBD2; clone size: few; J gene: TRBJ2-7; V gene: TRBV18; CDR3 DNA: TGTGCCAGCTCACCACTGGGACTAGCGGGACGCCCTGACGAGCAGTACTTC; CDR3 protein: CASSPLGLAGRPDEQYF